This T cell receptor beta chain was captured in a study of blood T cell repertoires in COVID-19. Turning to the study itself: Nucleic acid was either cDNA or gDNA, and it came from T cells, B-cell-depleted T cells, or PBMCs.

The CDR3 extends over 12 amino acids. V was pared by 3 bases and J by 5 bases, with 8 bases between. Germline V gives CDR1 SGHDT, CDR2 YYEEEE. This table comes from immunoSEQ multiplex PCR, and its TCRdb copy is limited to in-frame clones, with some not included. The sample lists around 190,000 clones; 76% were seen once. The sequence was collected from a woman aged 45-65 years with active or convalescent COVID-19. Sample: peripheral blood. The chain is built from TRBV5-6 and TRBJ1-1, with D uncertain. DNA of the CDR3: TGTGCCAGCAGCTCGCTAGGTACTGAAGCTTTCTTT. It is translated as CASSSLGTEAFF.